These T cell receptor beta chains were read from a single sample in a study of blood T cell repertoires in COVID-19. TCRdb's table, derived via immunoSEQ multiplex PCR, lists solely in-frame clones and lacks some. The sample lists some 99,000 clones, 75% to 85% occurring once. The specimen was peripheral blood. The receptor set was obtained from a man between 65 and 85 years old with acute or convalescent COVID-19. The CDR3 runs from the conserved cysteine through the conserved F or W. A D gene is named only where the DNA matches it firmly. Only part of the rows carry a size: once, few, many, or a class if the clone is expanded.

-	11	-	TRBV20-1	TRBJ1-2	TGCAGTGCTAGAGCTGCAAGCGGCTACACCTTC	CSARAASGYTF
-	15	-	TRBV20-1	TRBJ1-3	TGCAGTGCTAGTACTGCGACATTCTCTGGAAACACCATATATTTT	CSASTATFSGNTIYF
-	11	-	TRBV12-3/TRBV12-4	TRBJ2-1	TGTGCCAGCAGTCAGTACAATGAGCAGTTCTTC	CASSQYNEQFF
-	14	-	TRBV2	TRBJ1-1	TGTGCCAGCAGGGTGACAGTATTCGGCACTGAAGCTTTCTTT	CASRVTVFGTEAFF
-	14	-	TRBV28	TRBJ1-6	TGTGCCAGCAGTCTATGGACAGAGAATTCACCCCTCCACTTT	CASSLWTENSPLHF
few	15	-	TRBV19	TRBJ2-2	TGTGCCAGTAGTATAGTCGGGCAGGGGACCGGGGAGCTGTTTTTT	CASSIVGQGTGELFF
-	13	-	TRBV12-3/TRBV12-4	TRBJ1-1	TGTGCCAGCAGCCGTTCCCGGGAGAGTACAGCTTTCTTT	CASSRSRESTAFF
-	11	-	TRBV20-1	TRBJ1-1	TGCAGTGCTGAGGGTTTGACTGAAGCTTTCTTT	CSAEGLTEAFF
-	15	-	TRBV6-2/TRBV6-3	TRBJ2-3	TGTGCCAGCAGCCGCAGGGGTACAAGCACAGATACGCAGTATTTT	CASSRRGTSTDTQYF
-	14	-	TRBV5-4	TRBJ2-7	TGTGCCAGCAGCTGGTCAACTAGTCCCCACGAGCAGTACTTC	CASSWSTSPHEQYF
few	16	TRBD1	TRBV30	TRBJ1-2	TGTGCCTGGAGACTAATTCGGGCAGGGGGCTACTCTGGCTACACCTTC	CAWRLIRAGGYSGYTF
-	12	TRBD1	TRBV2	TRBJ2-1	TGTGCCAGCAGCGGACAGGGTGGGGAGCAGTTCTTC	CASSGQGGEQFF
-	14	TRBD2	TRBV9	TRBJ2-3	TGTGCCAGCAGCGGAAGCGGGAGGGCAGATACGCAGTATTTT	CASSGSGRADTQYF
-	16	-	TRBV20-1	TRBJ1-1	TGCAGTGCTAGTTGGCACCCAGCGCCGATGAACACTGAAGCTTTCTTT	CSASWHPAPMNTEAFF
-	13	-	TRBV3-1/TRBV3-2	TRBJ1-2	TGTGCCAGCAGCCAAGCAGGGAACTATGGCTACACCTTC	CASSQAGNYGYTF
-	16	TRBD1	TRBV14	TRBJ2-5	TGTGCCAGCAGCGCCCGGACAGGGGGCAACCAAGAGACCCAGTACTTC	CASSARTGGNQETQYF
few	15	-	TRBV7-6	TRBJ1-2	TGTGCCAGCAGCTTAGCGGACCGGAGGAACTATGGCTACACCTTC	CASSLADRRNYGYTF
-	16	TRBD1	TRBV4-2	TRBJ1-5	TGTGCCAGCAGCCAAGTTGAGGGGGCGGTCTATCAGCCCCAGCATTTT	CASSQVEGAVYQPQHF
-	13	-	TRBV7-9	TRBJ2-7	TGTGCCAGCAGCTTCGACGGGACCTACGAGCAGTACTTC	CASSFDGTYEQYF
-	16	TRBD2	TRBV7-9	TRBJ2-3	TGTGCCAGCAGGTACCCGGGGCTAGCGGGACTAGATACGCAGTATTTT	CASRYPGLAGLDTQYF
-	15	TRBD1	TRBV7-2	TRBJ1-2	TGTGCCAGCAGCTTAGTGTCAGGGGGCAACTATGGCTACACCTTC	CASSLVSGGNYGYTF
once	18	TRBD2	TRBV7-9	TRBJ2-2	TGTGCCAGCAGCTTAGCTCAGCTTAGCGGGGCGAACACCGGGGAGCTGTTTTTT	CASSLAQLSGANTGELFF
-	12	-	TRBV27	TRBJ1-1	TGTGCCACAGGGGCCGGGGGGACTGAAGCTTTCTTT	CATGAGGTEAFF
-	15	TRBD1	TRBV7-3	TRBJ2-7	TGTGCCAGCAGCCCTCACAGGGGGCGAAACTACGAGCAGTACTTC	CASSPHRGRNYEQYF
-	13	-	TRBV24-1	TRBJ1-2	TGTGCCACCAGTGATTTTGCCGGGAGCGGCTACACCTTC	CATSDFAGSGYTF
-	13	TRBD1	TRBV11-3	TRBJ1-2	TGTGCCAGCAGCCCAGACAGGGGAGGAGGCTACACCTTC	CASSPDRGGGYTF
-	11	-	TRBV28	TRBJ2-5	TGTGCCAGCAGTTTTTCGGAGACCCAGTACTTC	CASSFSETQYF
-	14	-	TRBV6-5	TRBJ1-5	TGTGCCAGCAGTTACTCTTGGAGAGATCAGCCCCAGCATTTT	CASSYSWRDQPQHF
-	14	-	TRBV30	TRBJ2-1	TGTGCCTGTAGTAAGCGGAGCTCCTACAATGAGCAGTTCTTC	CACSKRSSYNEQFF
once	12	-	TRBV5-1	TRBJ1-2	TGCGCCAGCAGCCCCCGGAACTATGGCTACACCTTC	CASSPRNYGYTF
few	13	-	TRBV2	TRBJ1-5	TGTGCCAGCAGTGAACGGGAGGGTCAGCCCCAGCATTTT	CASSEREGQPQHF
-	13	-	TRBV27	TRBJ2-2	TGTGCCAGCAGTTTAGTGGGGGCAGGGGAGCTGTTTTTT	CASSLVGAGELFF
-	14	-	TRBV7-2	TRBJ2-3	TGTGCCAGCAGCTTAGTAGCGTCCGCAGATACGCAGTATTTT	CASSLVASADTQYF
-	13	-	TRBV7-3	TRBJ2-1	TGTGCCAGCAGCTTTATCAGCGGTAATGAGCAGTTCTTC	CASSFISGNEQFF
few	13	-	TRBV10-2	TRBJ1-1	TGCGCCAGCAGCGAGGCGGCAAACACTGAAGCTTTCTTT	CASSEAANTEAFF
many	15	TRBD1	TRBV15	TRBJ2-4	TGTGCCACCAGCAGAGACAGGGGGCTCGGGAACATTCAGTACTTC	CATSRDRGLGNIQYF
-	17	-	TRBV5-8	TRBJ1-6	TGTGCCAGCAGCTTGGCCCCCGAGGGTAGAACTAATTCACCCCTCCACTTT	CASSLAPEGRTNSPLHF
once	16	-	TRBV6-5	TRBJ2-2	TGTGCCAGCAGTTACTCGGGACAACCTGAGACGGGGGAGCTGTTTTTT	CASSYSGQPETGELFF
-	16	TRBD2	TRBV19	TRBJ2-2	TGTGCCAGTACCTCATCGTTGAGCGGGAGGGCAGGGGAGCTGTTTTTT	CASTSSLSGRAGELFF
-	15	TRBD1	TRBV6-5	TRBJ1-4	TGTGCCAGCAGACCCGGACAGGGCACTAATGAAAAACTGTTTTTT	CASRPGQGTNEKLFF
-	18	TRBD1	TRBV7-2	TRBJ2-1	TGTGCCAGCAGCTTAGGGGGCAGGGGGCAGAGCTCCTACAATGAGCAGTTCTTC	CASSLGGRGQSSYNEQFF
few	13	-	TRBV9	TRBJ1-5	TGTGCCAGCAGCGGACCCACAGCGGGGCCCCAGCATTTT	CASSGPTAGPQHF
-	13	-	TRBV7-8	TRBJ2-7	TGTGCCAGCAGCCCAAGGGGGGGAGACGAGCAGTACTTC	CASSPRGGDEQYF
few	14	-	TRBV30	TRBJ1-1	TGTGCCTGGAGTGTACGGAGGGAGAGGACTGAAGCTTTCTTT	CAWSVRRERTEAFF
-	13	-	TRBV7-2	TRBJ2-5	TGTGCCAGCAGCTCCGGACAGAGGCTGCATCAGTACTTC	CASSSGQRLHQYF
once	14	-	TRBV7-9	TRBJ2-7	TGTGCCAGCAGCCAGAACCCAGGGGTCTACGAGCAGTACTTC	CASSQNPGVYEQYF
many	16	-	TRBV14	TRBJ2-7	TGTGCCAGCAGCCAAGCTATACTCGGTTATGGTCTCGAGCAGTACTTC	CASSQAILGYGLEQYF
-	14	-	TRBV5-4	TRBJ2-3	TGTGCCAGCAGCGACCAAAGGGGAACAGATACGCAGTATTTT	CASSDQRGTDTQYF
-	14	-	TRBV5-1	TRBJ2-7	TGCGCCAGCAGCTTGGTTACGGGTGCCTACGAGCAGTACTTC	CASSLVTGAYEQYF
-	13	TRBD1	TRBV2	TRBJ1-1	TGTGCCAGCAGTCCAGACAGGGCCACTGAAGCTTTCTTT	CASSPDRATEAFF
-	13	-	TRBV28	TRBJ2-7	TGTGCCAGCAGTTTATCTAATTCCTACGAGCAGTACTTC	CASSLSNSYEQYF
once	14	-	TRBV11-2	TRBJ2-7	TGTGCCAGCAGCTTTAGCGGCAGCTCCTACGAGCAGTACTTC	CASSFSGSSYEQYF
-	15	TRBD2	TRBV4-3	TRBJ2-1	TGCGCCAGCAGCCCCCTAGCGGGAGGTTTTAATGAGCAGTTCTTC	CASSPLAGGFNEQFF
-	16	TRBD2	TRBV4-3	TRBJ2-5	TGCGCCAGCAGCCGAAACACGGGAAACGGGAGGGAGACCCAGTACTTC	CASSRNTGNGRETQYF